This TCR beta chain was recorded in a study of yellow fever vaccine responses in identical twins. Study conclusions and caveats: Twins reportedly had a vaccine T cell response that seemed partly convergent, partly personalized.

Per the germline V gene, CDR1 is MGHRA and CDR2 is YSYEKL. CDR3 length: 14 residues. Trimming stripped 2 bases from V and 6 bases from J, with 13 bases between. From the RT-PCR reads, TCRdb called clonotypes with MiXCR, one entry per CDR3 protein. The repertoire consists of approximately 1,300 distinct CDR3 sequences, with about nine tenths occurring once and the leading ten covering just under 5%. Worth noting for this clonotype: Antigen unknown.

This clonotype was obtained from a woman aged 18-29 years who received the yellow fever vaccine. Source: T cells from blood (PBMCs), unsorted or a sorted subset (not recorded which), taken before or after yellow fever vaccination (not recorded which). The chain employs TRBV4-1 and TRBJ1-1; tentatively, D is TRBD1 (6 bases). The CDR3 region has the DNA TGCGCCAGCAGCCAACTCGTGGGGGCGCCTGAAGCTTTCTTT. Translating it yields CASSQLVGAPEAFF.